What follows is one T cell receptor (beta chain) and its context. Per the original data handling: Estimation of nucleated cell counts relied on the amplification of reference gene primers. Measured with immunoSEQ multiplex PCR; TCRdb has only the in-frame clones, and not every one. V, J and clone size reflect that table, while D and trimming were determined from the DNA. The sample holds some 80,000 clones, around 84% seen once. This record belongs to a study of blood T cell repertoires in COVID-19. The wider study: There were acute and convalescent COVID-19 samples, and they came from the United States, Italy and Spain. T cells, B-cell-depleted T cells, or PBMCs provided the cDNA or gDNA that served as material.

The CDR3 has 15 residues. Per germline, CDR1 MGHDK and CDR2 SYGVNS. The V end lost 2 bases, the J end lost 0 bases, and 7 bases lay between the germline ends. Seattle patients were enrolled while actively infected and followed longitudinally. This chain joins TRBV25-1 and TRBJ2-2, with D maybe TRBD1 (5 bases). This TCR was recovered from a man aged 60-69 years with COVID-19, enrolled during active disease. Source material: peripheral blood. The DNA for the CDR3 is TGTGCCAGCAGTGAAGTCAGGGCGAACACCGGGGAGCTGTTTTTT. This encodes CASSEVRANTGELFF.